What follows are 3 T cell receptor beta chains derived from one specimen sequenced in a study of blood T cell repertoires in COVID-19. Clones were sequenced by immunoSEQ multiplex PCR, and TCRdb holds only the in-frame ones, with some missing. This table has almost 350,000 clones, roughly nine tenths appearing once. The sample comprised peripheral blood. Receptor source: a woman aged 55-75 years with COVID-19, enrolled during active disease.

The table lists this clone with a few counts. Because it lacks the conserved phenylalanine or tryptophan at the end, this CDR3 is likely a read error. The DNA is omitted, as the CDR3 cannot be located on it reliably, and the CDR3 follows TCRdb's listing. CDR3 sequence reads: CASSEQAGQGPSI. V and J are TRBV6-1 and TRBJ1-6; TRBD1, the table's D call, lacks a check against the DNA. Germline V gene data show CDR1 as MNHNS and CDR2 as SASEGT. The CDR3 has 13 amino acids, counting both end residues.

The gene calls are TRBV5-1 and TRBJ1-1; TRBD1 matches at 10 bases. The CDR3 covers 13 residues. Germline CDR1 and CDR2: SGHRS and YFSETQ. The V gene end was trimmed by 3 bases and the J gene end by 10 bases; junction bases not matched to a gene: 6. CDR3 sequence reads: CASSSDRGRRAFF. CDR3 sequence (DNA): TGCGCCAGCAGCTCCGACAGGGGGCGCAGAGCTTTCTTT.

This clone turned up a few times. Sequence at one end of the junction differs from germline and may be a read error. The chain joins TRBV28 to TRBJ2-5, with TRBD1 matching over 10 bases. The CDR3 is 16 amino acids. The germline CDR1 and CDR2 sequences are MDHEN and SYDVKM. The CDR3 is CASSSLWDRGGETQYF. CDR3 nucleotide sequence: TGTGCTAGCAGTTCCCTCTGGGACAGGGGTGGGGAGACCCAGTACTTC. The entire variable domain, with the rest obtained from reference TRBV28 and TRBJ2-5, is as follows: DVKVTQSSRYLVKRTGEKVFLECVQDMDHENMFWYRQDPGLGLRLIYFSYDVKMKEKGDIPEGYSVSREKKERFSLILESASTNQTSMYLCASSSLWDRGGETQYFGPGTRLLVL.